The rows below give T cell receptor beta chains drawn from one sample of a study of radiotherapy plus CTLA-4 blockade in lung cancer. Produced via immunoSEQ multiplex PCR; TCRdb's table is partial and in-frame only. Here the sample spans more than 75,000 clones, approximately 86% being singletons. The specimen was peripheral blood, collected from a patient treated with radiotherapy plus ipilimumab. Receptors originate from a human donor with non-small cell lung cancer who had stable disease on radiotherapy plus ipilimumab. Both conserved end residues are part of each CDR3. A D gene is named only where the DNA matches it firmly. The size entry is marked missing in some rows and otherwise reads once, few, many or a size class.

D	size	V	J	CDR3	DNA
NA	NA	TRBV6-1	TRBJ1-2	CASSEGQGSIYGYTF	TGTGCCAGCAGTGAGGGGCAGGGATCGATCTATGGCTACACCTTC
NA	NA	TRBV7-3	TRBJ1-3	CASSQGRRGSGNTIYF	TGTGCCAGCAGCCAGGGACGTAGGGGTTCTGGAAACACCATATATTTT
NA	NA	TRBV2	TRBJ2-3	CASSEEALSTDTQYF	TGTGCCAGCAGTGAGGAGGCTTTGAGCACAGATACGCAGTATTTT
TRBD1	NA	TRBV18	TRBJ1-1	CASSLNRGPEAFF	TGTGCCAGCTCACTGAACAGGGGGCCTGAAGCTTTCTTT
NA	NA	TRBV6-5	TRBJ1-2	CASSWTVFGGYTF	TGTGCCAGCAGCTGGACAGTCTTCGGAGGCTACACCTTC
TRBD1	NA	TRBV30	TRBJ2-6	CAWRRGQGAPGANVLTF	TGTGCCTGGAGGCGGGGACAGGGGGCGCCTGGGGCCAACGTCCTGACTTTC
NA	once	TRBV28	TRBJ1-2	CASTYRPLGGYTF	TGTGCCAGCACCTATAGACCTTTGGGGGGCTACACCTTC
NA	NA	TRBV7-9	TRBJ2-5	CASSLKETQYF	TGTGCCAGCAGCTTAAAAGAGACCCAGTACTTC
NA	NA	TRBV28	TRBJ2-2	CASNVRSRELFF	TGTGCCAGCAACGTAAGAAGTAGGGAGCTGTTTTTT
NA	NA	TRBV10-3	TRBJ2-3	CAMGTLSTDTQYF	TGTGCCATGGGGACACTAAGCACAGATACGCAGTATTTT
NA	once	TRBV19	TRBJ1-5	CASSTLRVISNQPQHF	TGTGCCAGTAGTACCCTTAGGGTTATAAGCAATCAGCCCCAGCATTTT
NA	NA	TRBV6-5	TRBJ2-2	CASKKAGVVTGELFF	TGTGCCAGCAAGAAGGCAGGGGTGGTCACCGGGGAGCTGTTTTTT
TRBD2	once	TRBV19	TRBJ2-7	CASSPLERDASEQYF	TGTGCCAGTAGTCCCTTGGAGCGGGATGCCTCCGAGCAGTACTTC
NA	NA	TRBV10-1	TRBJ2-7	CASSENPAYEQYF	TGCGCCAGCAGTGAAAACCCCGCCTACGAGCAGTACTTC
TRBD1	few	TRBV6-6	TRBJ2-7	CASSQGQGTYEQYF	TGTGCCAGCAGTCAAGGACAGGGTACCTACGAGCAGTACTTC
NA	NA	TRBV19	TRBJ1-1	CASRDTMNTEAFF	TGTGCCAGTAGGGACACCATGAACACTGAAGCTTTCTTT
TRBD1	NA	TRBV6-5	TRBJ2-5	CASSHIDREETQYF	TGTGCCAGCAGCCACATTGACAGGGAAGAGACCCAGTACTTC
NA	few	TRBV5-8	TRBJ1-4	CASSFRSGTGGEKLFF	TGTGCCAGCAGCTTTAGGTCCGGGACCGGCGGTGAAAAACTGTTTTTT